A single sample gave rise to the 24 T cell receptor beta chains below, sequenced in a study of blood T cells in healthy people across ages. For the second PCR, which ran for about 6 to 11 cycles, a sample-barcoded 5' primer and a J-beta primer mix were used. TCRdb redid the calling of the 5' RACE reads with MiXCR, one entry per CDR3 protein. This sample has 450,000 to 600,000 distinct CDR3 sequences, with about 29% found just once. This sample was also put to use in a study of T cells of mothers and their children.

The sample taken for sequencing was blood. These receptors were obtained from a boy between 2 and 10 years old in good health.

The CDR3 sequence is CASSTEGYEQYF. The CDR3 DNA reads TGCGCCAGCAGCACCGAGGGGTACGAGCAGTACTTC. J is TRBJ2-7 and V is TRBV5-1; D could derive from TRBD1 or TRBD2 (5 bases each). CDR1 SGHRS and CDR2 YFSETQ come from the germline V gene. The CDR3 runs 12 residues. Deletions cut 4 bases from V and 4 bases from J, with 9 bases between.

This clonotype was seen only a few times. This sequence joins TRBV11-3 and TRBJ2-1, with D possibly matching TRBD2 (5 bases). Germline V lookup: CDR1 SGHNT, CDR2 YENEEA. The CDR3 is 14 amino acids. Trimming cost V 1 base and J 4 bases, with 8 bases left between them. The CDR3 nucleotides are TGTGCCAGCAGCTTAGGGTGGAGGTACAATGAGCAGTTCTTC. Translation: CASSLGWRYNEQFF.

This clonotype occurred a few times. This rearrangement joins TRBV18 to TRBJ2-5, with 10 bases identical to TRBD2. Germline V gene lookup returns CDR1 KGHSH and CDR2 LQKENI. The length of the CDR3 is 16 residues. Trimming removed 2 bases from V and 7 bases from J; junction bases left unmatched: 10. DNA of the CDR3: TGTGCCAGCTCACCAAACACAGGACTAGCGGAAGGGACCCAGTACTTC. This codes for CASSPNTGLAEGTQYF.

V gene TRBV28 combines with J gene TRBJ1-4; a possible D gene is TRBD1 (5 bases). The CDR3 spans 13 residues. Trimming stripped 4 bases from V and 5 bases from J, with 8 bases between. CDR1 MDHEN and CDR2 SYDVKM come from the germline V gene. CDR3 in DNA: TGTGCCAGCAGTTCCCACAGGAATGAAAAACTGTTTTTT. Its translation is CASSSHRNEKLFF. The full variable domain, with the rest looked up from reference TRBV28 and TRBJ1-4, is DVKVTQSSRYLVKRTGEKVFLECVQDMDHENMFWYRQDPGLGLRLIYFSYDVKMKEKGDIPEGYSVSREKKERFSLILESASTNQTSMYLCASSSHRNEKLFFGSGTQLSVL.

The chain couples TRBV11-2 to TRBJ2-7, with D tentatively TRBD2 (5 bases). This CDR3 spans 13 amino acids. Trimming removed 5 bases at V and 4 bases at J, with 12 bases between. Germline CDR1 SGHAT, CDR2 FQNNGV. The CDR3 DNA reads as TGTGCCAGCAGCCCCCCAGAGGGATACGAGCAGTACTTC. Its translation is CASSPPEGYEQYF. The full variable domain, with the rest looked up from reference TRBV11-2 and TRBJ2-7, is EAGVAQSPRYKIIEKRQSVAFWCNPISGHATLYWYQQILGQGPKLLIQFQNNGVVDDSQLPKDRFSAERLKGVDSTLKIQPAKLEDSAVYLCASSPPEGYEQYFGPGTRLTVT.

Of note for this clonotype: One end of the junction varies from germline; a read error may be responsible. The genes are TRBV5-1 and TRBJ1-5, with D possibly matching TRBD1 (5 bases). Germline CDR1 SGHRS, CDR2 YFSETQ. The CDR3 runs to 15 residues. This CDR3 is CASSLGPSGRQPQHF. CDR3 nucleotides: TGCGCCAGCAGTTTGGGGCCCTCAGGGAGGCAGCCCCAGCATTTT.

This chain links TRBV7-2 with TRBJ2-1, with D maybe TRBD2 (5 bases). The tail of the sequence fits TRBJ2-5 better, so the J call may be wrong. From germline, CDR1 is SGHTA and CDR2 FQGNSA. The CDR3 is made up of 15 amino acids. The CDR3 spells CASSLSLRELETQYF. CDR3 bases: TGTGCCAGCAGCTTGTCGCTCCGGGAATTGGAGACCCAGTACTTC.

Only a few counts were recorded for this clonotype. This chain joins TRBV9 and TRBJ2-1, with unresolved D. Germline CDR1 SGDLS, CDR2 YYNGEE. This CDR3 spans 15 amino acids. The V end lost 4 bases, the J end lost 0 bases, and 11 bases lay between the germline ends. The CDR3, as DNA: TGTGCCAGCAGCCTTTTGAAGAGCTCCTACAATGAGCAGTTCTTC. This codes for CASSLLKSSYNEQFF.

The gene calls are TRBV28 and TRBJ2-3, with D possibly matching TRBD1 (5 bases). Germline V gene sequence: CDR1 MDHEN, CDR2 SYDVKM. Trimming took 8 bases from V and 0 from J, leaving 18 bases between them. The CDR3 length is 16 residues. The CDR3 loop is CASSYLYGASTDTQYF. DNA of the CDR3: TGTGCCAGCTCCTACCTTTATGGGGCCAGCACAGATACGCAGTATTTT.

A few counts support this clonotype. The J gene is TRBJ2-5, the V gene TRBV29-1; maybe TRBD2 (6 bases). Germline CDR1 SQVTM, CDR2 ANQGSEA. The CDR3 is 13 residues long. Deletions cut 4 bases from V and 9 bases from J, with 18 bases between. The CDR3 reads CSVGGVRPVAQYF. The CDR3 DNA sequence: TGCAGCGTTGGGGGGGTCCGCCCAGTGGCCCAGTACTTC.

This clonotype has just a few counts. The gene calls are TRBV12-5 and TRBJ2-1; TRBD1 might be the D (5 bases). The V end lost 6 bases, the J end lost 3 bases, and 30 bases lay between the germline ends. Germline CDR1 and CDR2: LGHNT and FRNRAP. The CDR3 sequence is 20 residues long. CDR3 sequence: CASGSKIPGPSSPYYNEQFF. The CDR3 bases are TGTGCTAGTGGCTCAAAGATCCCAGGGCCATCGTCCCCCTACTACAATGAGCAGTTCTTC.

This clonotype was detected a few times. J is TRBJ2-5 and V is TRBV9; 7 bases are a match to TRBD1. The ends lost 3 bases at V and 4 bases at J; junction bases unmatched: 6. The germline gives CDR1 SGDLS, CDR2 YYNGEE. This CDR3 contains 14 residues. DNA of the CDR3: TGTGCCAGCAGCGGAAGGGACAGAAGAGAGACCCAGTACTTC. It specifies CASSGRDRRETQYF.

The chain links TRBV3-1 to TRBJ2-4; D may be TRBD1 (5 bases). Looked up from germline, CDR1 is LGHDT and CDR2 is YNNKEL (reference sequence). V was cut by 1 base and J by 6 bases, with 19 bases left in between. The CDR3 spans 17 residues. Here the CDR3 DNA reads TGTGCCAGCAGCCAAGGAATAAAGATCATTGGGGCAAACATTCAGTACTTC. This encodes CASSQGIKIIGANIQYF.

This clonotype was observed at least ten times. The chain has TRBV12-3 or TRBV12-4 and TRBJ1-3; 7 nucleotides match TRBD1. The V segment lost 5 bases and the J segment 1 base; nucleotides outside the gene matches: 11. The CDR3 totals 17 residues. The DNA for the CDR3 is TGTGCCAGCAGTCCCGGAGACAGGGTAGTATCTGGAAACACCATATATTTT. Translation gives CASSPGDRVVSGNTIYF.

In its sample, this clonotype was seen many times. CDR3 coding DNA: TGCAGTGCTAGAGGGACTAGCGAGAACAATGAGCAGTTCTTC. It codes for CSARGTSENNEQFF. This chain links TRBV20-1 with TRBJ2-1, with TRBD2 matching 9 bases. The CDR3 consists of 14 residues. CDR1 and CDR2 (germline): DFQATT, SNEGSKA (reference sequence). Trimming removed 1 base from V and 5 bases from J; junction bases left unmatched: 3.

Only a few counts were recorded for this clonotype. The chain links TRBV7-8 to TRBJ2-7, with 8 bases identical to TRBD2. Germline trimming cut 1 base from V and 3 bases from J; bases unmatched to any gene: 2. Germline values: CDR1 SGHVS, CDR2 FQNEAQ. The CDR3 loop spans 14 amino acids. For the CDR3, the DNA is TGTGCCAGCAGCTTAGAAGCGGGAGTCTACGAGCAGTACTTC. Translating it yields CASSLEAGVYEQYF.

The chain carries TRBV7-9 and TRBJ2-5; D gene unclear. This CDR3 has 13 residues. V shed 1 base and J shed 4 bases, with 7 bases lying between them. The germline V gene encodes CDR1 SEHNR and CDR2 FQNEAQ (reference sequence). The CDR3 sequence is CASSLGAPETQYF. The DNA of the CDR3 is TGTGCCAGCAGCTTAGGAGCCCCAGAGACCCAGTACTTC. The full variable domain, completed using reference TRBV7-9 and TRBJ2-5, is DTGVSQNPRHKITKRGQNVTFRCDPISEHNRLYWYRQTLGQGPEFLTYFQNEAQLEKSRLLSDRFSAERPKGSFSTLEIQRTEQGDSAMYLCASSLGAPETQYFGPGTRLLVL.

J is TRBJ2-1 and V is TRBV6-6; D uncertain. V lost 0 bases and J lost 4, with 7 bases in between. This CDR3 is built from 14 residues. Germline values: CDR1 MNHNY, CDR2 SVGAGI (reference sequence). Here the CDR3 reads CASSYSEVYNEQFF. The CDR3 coding sequence is TGTGCCAGCAGTTACTCTGAGGTTTACAATGAGCAGTTCTTC.

This clonotype was counted only a few times. The genes are TRBV20-1 and TRBJ2-3; 7 bases fit TRBD1. The J segment lost 3 bases and the V segment lost 5 bases, leaving 2 bases of the junction unmatched. The CDR3 spans 12 residues. The germline CDR1 and CDR2 sequences are DFQATT and SNEGSKA (reference sequence). The CDR3 bases are TGCAGTGCTCAACAGGGGACAGATACGCAGTATTTT. This translates into CSAQQGTDTQYF.

The chain is built from TRBV3-1 and TRBJ2-5, with TRBD1 matching over 8 bases. The CDR3 consists of 14 residues. Germline CDR1 and CDR2: LGHDT and YNNKEL (reference sequence). V gave up 3 bases and J gave up 4 bases; unmatched junction bases: 4. CDR3 DNA sequence: TGTGCCAGCAGCCATGGACAGGGCAGAGAGACCCAGTACTTC. Residues: CASSHGQGRETQYF.

The chain joins TRBV28 to TRBJ2-5; 9 bases agree with TRBD2. The CDR3 is made up of 14 amino acids. Germline CDR1 MDHEN, CDR2 SYDVKM. Trimming at V came to 3 bases and at J to 5 bases, leaving 4 bases not matched to a gene. CDR3 DNA: TGTGCCAGCAGTTTTTCAGCGGGAGGTGAGACCCAGTACTTC. This gives the protein CASSFSAGGETQYF.

Only a few counts were recorded for this clonotype. CDR3 region: CSVDGTYEQYF. The CDR3 DNA is TGCAGCGTGGACGGGACCTACGAGCAGTACTTC. V and J are TRBV29-1 and TRBJ2-5, with D maybe TRBD2 (5 bases). The J call may be incorrect, as the DNA end agrees better with TRBJ2-7. The germline V gene encodes CDR1 SQVTM and CDR2 ANQGSEA. The CDR3 is 11 amino acids.

This clonotype came up a few times. One junction end disagrees with the germline gene, perhaps due to a read error. The rearrangement joins TRBV4-3 to TRBJ1-1, with D tentatively TRBD1 (6 bases). The CDR3 extends over 15 amino acids. Germline V gives CDR1 LGHNA, CDR2 YSLEER. The CDR3 coding sequence is TGCGCCAGCAGCCAAGGAGGAAGGGACAACACTGAAACTTTCTTT. Translation: CASSQGGRDNTETFF.

The rearrangement joins TRBV12-3 or TRBV12-4 to TRBJ2-3; D might be TRBD1 (6 bases). The germline V and J ends were trimmed by 6 bases and 0 bases, with 25 bases remaining between them. The CDR3 extends over 19 amino acids. The CDR3 region has the DNA TGTGCCAGCAGGCTCAACGACAGGTTCCGATTTCCTAGCACAGATACGCAGTATTTT. It specifies CASRLNDRFRFPSTDTQYF.